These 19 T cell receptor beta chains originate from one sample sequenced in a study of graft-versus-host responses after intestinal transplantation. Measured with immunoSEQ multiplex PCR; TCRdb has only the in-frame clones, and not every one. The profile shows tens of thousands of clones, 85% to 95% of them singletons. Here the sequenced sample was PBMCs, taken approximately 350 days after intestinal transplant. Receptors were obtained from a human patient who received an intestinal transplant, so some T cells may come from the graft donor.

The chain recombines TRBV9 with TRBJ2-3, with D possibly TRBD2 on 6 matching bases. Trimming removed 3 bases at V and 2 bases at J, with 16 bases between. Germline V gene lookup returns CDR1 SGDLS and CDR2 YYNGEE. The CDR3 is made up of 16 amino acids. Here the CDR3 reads CASSAGLSPNTDTQYF. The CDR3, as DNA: TGTGCCAGCAGCGCAGGACTATCCCCCAACACAGATACGCAGTATTTT.

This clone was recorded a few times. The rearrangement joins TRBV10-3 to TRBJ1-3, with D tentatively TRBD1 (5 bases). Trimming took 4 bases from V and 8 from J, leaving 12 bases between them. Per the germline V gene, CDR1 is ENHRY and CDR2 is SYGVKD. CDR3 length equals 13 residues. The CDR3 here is CAISVAREDTIYF. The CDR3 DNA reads TGTGCCATCAGTGTCGCCAGGGAGGACACCATATATTTT.

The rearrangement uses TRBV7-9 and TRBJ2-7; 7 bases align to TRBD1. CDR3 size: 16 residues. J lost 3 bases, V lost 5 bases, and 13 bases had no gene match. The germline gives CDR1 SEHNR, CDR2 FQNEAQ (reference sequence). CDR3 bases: TGTGCCAGCAGCCTATCTACAGGGGCCCGCATCTACGAGCAGTACTTC. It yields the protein CASSLSTGARIYEQYF.

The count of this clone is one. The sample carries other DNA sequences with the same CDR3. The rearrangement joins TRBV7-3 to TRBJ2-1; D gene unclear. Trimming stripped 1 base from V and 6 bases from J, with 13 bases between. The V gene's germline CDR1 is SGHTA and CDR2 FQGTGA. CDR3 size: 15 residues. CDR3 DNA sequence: TGTGCCAGCAGCTTAAGACCCACCTGGGGCAATGAGCAGTTCTTC. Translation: CASSLRPTWGNEQFF.

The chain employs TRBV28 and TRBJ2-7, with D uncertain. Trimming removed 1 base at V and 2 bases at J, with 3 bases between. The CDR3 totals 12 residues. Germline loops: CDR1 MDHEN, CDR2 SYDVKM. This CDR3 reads CASSLSAYEQYF. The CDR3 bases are TGTGCCAGCAGTTTATCCGCCTACGAGCAGTACTTC.

CDR3 amino acids: CASSYKGQEQFF. CDR3 nucleotides: TGTGCCAGCAGTTACAAGGGGCAAGAGCAGTTCTTC. The chain recombines TRBV6-6 with TRBJ2-1; maybe TRBD1 (5 bases). Trimming removed 2 bases at V and 10 bases at J, with 9 bases between. The CDR3 is made up of 12 amino acids. Germline assignment: CDR1 MNHNY and CDR2 SVGAGI (reference sequence).

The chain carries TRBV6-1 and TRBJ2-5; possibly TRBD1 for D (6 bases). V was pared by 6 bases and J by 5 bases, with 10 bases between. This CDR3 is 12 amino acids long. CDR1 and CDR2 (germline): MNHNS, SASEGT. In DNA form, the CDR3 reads TGTGCCAGCAGACAGGGTGATGAGACCCAGTACTTC. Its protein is CASRQGDETQYF.

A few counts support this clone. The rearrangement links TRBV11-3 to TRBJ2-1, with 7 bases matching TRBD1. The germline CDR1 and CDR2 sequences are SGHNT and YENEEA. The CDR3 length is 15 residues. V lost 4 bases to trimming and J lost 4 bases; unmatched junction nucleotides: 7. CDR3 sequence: CASSSGQTIYNEQFF. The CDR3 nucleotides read TGTGCCAGCAGCTCGGGACAGACTATATACAATGAGCAGTTCTTC.

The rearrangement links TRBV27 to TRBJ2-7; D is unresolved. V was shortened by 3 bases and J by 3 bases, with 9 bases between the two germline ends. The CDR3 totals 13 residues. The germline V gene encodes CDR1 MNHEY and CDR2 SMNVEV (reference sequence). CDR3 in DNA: TGTGCCAGCAGTTTCAGCCTGGACTACGAGCAGTACTTC. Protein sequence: CASSFSLDYEQYF.

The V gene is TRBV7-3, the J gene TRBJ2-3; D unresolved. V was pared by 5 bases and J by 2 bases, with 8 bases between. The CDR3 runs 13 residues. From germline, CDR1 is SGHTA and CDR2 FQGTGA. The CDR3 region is CASSPRPTDTQYF. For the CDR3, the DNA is TGTGCCAGCAGCCCTAGACCCACAGATACGCAGTATTTT.

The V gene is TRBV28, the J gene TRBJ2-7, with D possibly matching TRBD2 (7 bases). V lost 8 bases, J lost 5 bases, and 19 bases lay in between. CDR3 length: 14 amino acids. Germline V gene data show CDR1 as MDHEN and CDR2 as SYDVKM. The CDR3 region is CASLGRGGPDEQYF. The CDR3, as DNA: TGTGCCAGCCTTGGAAGGGGGGGCCCGGACGAGCAGTACTTC.

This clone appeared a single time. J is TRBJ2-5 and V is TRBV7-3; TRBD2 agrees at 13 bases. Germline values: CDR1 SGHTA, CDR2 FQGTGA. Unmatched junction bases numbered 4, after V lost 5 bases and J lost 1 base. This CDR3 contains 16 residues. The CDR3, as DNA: TGTGCCAGCAGCCCAGGACTAGCGGGAGCCCAAGAGACCCAGTACTTC. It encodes CASSPGLAGAQETQYF.

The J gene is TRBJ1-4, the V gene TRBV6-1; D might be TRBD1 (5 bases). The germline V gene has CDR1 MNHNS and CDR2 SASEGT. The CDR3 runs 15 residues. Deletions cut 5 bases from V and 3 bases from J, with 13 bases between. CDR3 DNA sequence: TGTGCCAGCAGTTTAGCAGGGAACGCTAATGAAAAACTGTTTTTT. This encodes CASSLAGNANEKLFF.

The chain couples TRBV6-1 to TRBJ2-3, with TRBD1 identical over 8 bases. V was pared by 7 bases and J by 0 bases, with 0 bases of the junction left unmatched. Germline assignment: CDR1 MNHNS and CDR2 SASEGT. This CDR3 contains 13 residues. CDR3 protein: CASTGGSTDTQYF. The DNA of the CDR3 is TGTGCCAGCACAGGGGGCAGCACAGATACGCAGTATTTT.

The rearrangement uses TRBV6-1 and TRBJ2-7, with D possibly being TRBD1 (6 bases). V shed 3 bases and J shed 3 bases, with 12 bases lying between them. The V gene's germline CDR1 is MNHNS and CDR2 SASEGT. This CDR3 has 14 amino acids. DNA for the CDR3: TGTGCCAGCAGTGATTCGGACAGCCACTACGAGCAGTACTTC. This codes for CASSDSDSHYEQYF.

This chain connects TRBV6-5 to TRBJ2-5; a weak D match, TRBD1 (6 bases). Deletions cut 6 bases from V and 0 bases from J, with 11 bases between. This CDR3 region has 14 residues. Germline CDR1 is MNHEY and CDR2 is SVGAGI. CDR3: CASSSDRYQETQYF. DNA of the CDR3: TGTGCCAGCAGCTCCGACAGGTACCAAGAGACCCAGTACTTC.

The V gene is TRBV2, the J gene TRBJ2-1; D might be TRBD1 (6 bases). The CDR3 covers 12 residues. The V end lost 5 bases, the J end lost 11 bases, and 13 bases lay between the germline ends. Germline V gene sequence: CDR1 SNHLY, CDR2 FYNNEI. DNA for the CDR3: TGTGCCAGCAGTACCATTACAGGGAAGCAGTTCTTC. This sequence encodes CASSTITGKQFF. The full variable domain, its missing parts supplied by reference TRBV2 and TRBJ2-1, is EPEVTQTPSHQVTQMGQEVILRCVPISNHLYFYWYRQILGQKVEFLVSFYNNEISEKSEIFDDQFSVERPDGSNFTLKIRSTKLEDSAMYFCASSTITGKQFFGPGTRLTVL.

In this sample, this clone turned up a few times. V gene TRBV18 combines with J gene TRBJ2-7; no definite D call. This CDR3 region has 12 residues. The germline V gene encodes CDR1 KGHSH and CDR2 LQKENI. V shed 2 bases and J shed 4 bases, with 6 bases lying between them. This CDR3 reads CASSPSFYEQYF. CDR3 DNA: TGTGCCAGCTCACCATCCTTTTACGAGCAGTACTTC.

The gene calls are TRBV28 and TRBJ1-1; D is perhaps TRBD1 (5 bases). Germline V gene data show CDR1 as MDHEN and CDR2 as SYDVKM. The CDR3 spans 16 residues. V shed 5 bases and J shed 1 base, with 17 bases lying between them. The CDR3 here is CASSLTTADPNTEAFF. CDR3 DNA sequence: TGTGCCAGCAGTCTAACGACAGCGGATCCGAACACTGAAGCTTTCTTT.